This record concerns one T cell receptor beta chain sequence. As yet, its antigen is unknown. The source of the sample is a study of chemoradiotherapy in HPV16-positive cancers. Findings of the study overall: For HPV16-positive patients, expanding HPV-responsive T cells associated with longer recurrence-free survival.

Repertoires were generated with immunoSEQ multiplex PCR, while TCRdb's copy carries only in-frame clones and drops some. The sample consists of under 30,000 clones, less than 95% of them appearing once. The junction had 6 bases not matched to a gene; V was cut back by 6 bases and J by 2 bases. CDR3 size: 14 residues. Germline assignment: CDR1 SNHLY and CDR2 FYNNEI. Sample collection was performed from a patient who underwent chemoradiotherapy. The gene calls are TRBV2 and TRBJ2-5, with TRBD1 matching 7 bases. This sequence was found in a human donor with HPV-associated anogenital cancer. The chain's CDR3 is CASSRDSQQETQYF. Written as DNA, the CDR3 is TGTGCCAGCAGCCGGGACAGTCAACAAGAGACCCAGTACTTC.